This TCR beta chain originates from a study of CD8 T cells in Susac syndrome. Random hexamers were used to reverse transcribe about 0.45 to 1 ug of RNA. One entry per CDR3 protein results from TCRdb running MiXCR on the immunoSEQ multiplex PCR reads. The data show about 80,000 distinct CDR3 sequences, about 93% seen once. From germline, CDR1 is SGHNT and CDR2 YYREEE (reference sequence). With 0 bases clipped from V and 6 bases from J, the junction kept 5 bases outside the gene matches. This CDR3 region has 15 residues. Specimen: CD8+ T cells from PBMCs. The clonotype originates from a human donor in good health. This chain uses TRBV5-4 with TRBJ2-3, with TRBD1 matching 9 bases. Here the CDR3 reads CASSLGTGDWDTQYF. The CDR3, as DNA: TGTGCCAGCAGCTTGGGGACAGGGGATTGGGATACGCAGTATTTT. The full variable domain, rest sourced from reference TRBV5-4 and TRBJ2-3, is ETGVTQSPTHLIKTRGQQVTLRCSSQSGHNTVSWYQQALGQGPQFIFQYYREEENGRGNFPPRFSGLQFPNYSSELNVNALELDDSALYLCASSLGTGDWDTQYFGPGTRLTVL.